This T cell receptor beta chain appears in the sequencing data of a study of CD8+ T cells in alopecia areata. In each case, RNA was isolated and then reverse transcribed into cDNA as the sequencing template. The protocol was immunoSEQ multiplex PCR, while the TCRdb copy is restricted to in-frame clones and leaves out a portion. The sample yields roughly 120,000 clones, around 54% seen once. Treatment indicated: oral pan-JAK inhibitor, 5-10 mg twice daily. This receptor was obtained from a human donor with alopecia areata. The sequences come from CD4+ T cells sorted from blood, collected at week 24, from a patient treated with tofacitinib.

The CDR3 spells CASRGDSYEQYF. CDR3 bases: TGTGCCAGCAGGGGCGACTCCTACGAGCAGTACTTC. The chain joins TRBV2 to TRBJ2-7; D call uncertain. Trimming removed 6 bases from V and 0 bases from J, with 6 bases in between. Germline CDR1 SNHLY, CDR2 FYNNEI. This CDR3 contains 12 residues.